A selection of T cell receptor beta chains follows, all from one sample in a study of human T cells and chemical hapten exposure. TCRdb called the RACE reads again in MiXCR, with one record for every CDR3 protein. The sample yields some 180,000 distinct CDR3 sequences, about 25% seen once. Sequences were derived from whole blood, sampled in connection with sensitization to the hapten diphenylcyclopropenone (DPC). The receptors here all came from a woman in her forties with alopecia areata. Some clones in this sample may be carry-over from other donors' samples. The CDR3 runs from the conserved cysteine through the conserved F or W. The D gene is left open where the match is weak. Not every row has a clone size; where given, it reads once, few, many or a size class.

TRBV5-1	NA	NA	TRBJ2-3	CASSLLGTDTQYF	TGTGCCAGCAGCCTTCTTGGGACAGATACGCAGTATTTT
TRBV5-5	NA	few	TRBJ1-1	CASSQSWNTEAFF	TGTGCCAGCAGCCAGAGCTGGAACACTGAAGCTTTCTTT
TRBV3-1	NA	many	TRBJ2-7	CASSQAYEQYF	TGTGCCAGCAGCCAAGCCTACGAGCAGTACTTC
TRBV12-3/TRBV12-4	NA	NA	TRBJ2-2	CASRVGTANTGELFF	TGTGCCAGCAGGGTCGGGACGGCCAACACCGGGGAGCTGTTTTTT
TRBV20-1	TRBD2	NA	TRBJ2-5	CSATVSSGIPLQETQYF	TGCAGTGCTACGGTGTCTAGCGGGATCCCGCTTCAAGAGACCCAGTACTTC
TRBV7-2	NA	few	TRBJ1-6	CASSPDPWVNSPLHF	TGTGCCAGCAGCCCCGACCCGTGGGTTAATTCACCCCTCCACTTT
TRBV5-4	TRBD2	NA	TRBJ2-1	CASSLGGLADNEQFF	TGTGCCAGCAGCTTAGGCGGGCTAGCGGACAATGAGCAGTTCTTC
TRBV6-2/TRBV6-3	NA	few	TRBJ1-6	CASSYFKESSYNSPLHF	TGTGCCAGCAGTTACTTTAAGGAGAGCTCCTATAATTCACCCCTCCACTTT
TRBV7-2	TRBD2	NA	TRBJ2-5	CASSFTKGLAGEETQYF	TGTGCCAGCAGCTTTACCAAGGGACTAGCGGGAGAAGAGACCCAGTACTTC
TRBV27	TRBD2	NA	TRBJ2-7	CASSPSRSGRFSYEQYF	TGTGCCAGCAGTCCCTCCCGCAGCGGGAGGTTCTCCTACGAGCAGTACTTC
TRBV24-1	NA	NA	TRBJ2-5	CATSDHNSQETQYF	TGTGCCACCAGTGACCACAACAGTCAAGAGACCCAGTACTTC
TRBV2	TRBD2	NA	TRBJ2-5	CASSSSGSYRETQYF	TGTGCCAGCAGCTCTAGCGGGAGTTATAGAGAGACCCAGTACTTC